These 8 T cell receptor beta chains share one sample of origin, sequenced in a study of shared clonotypes between healthy human individuals (dated by TCRdb to 2018 to 2020). The library was obtained by the immunoSEQ multiplex PCR assay. Held by TCRdb, this immuneACCESS table contains in-frame sequences only and omits some clones. Under half of the omission traces to an unresolved V gene where checked; the cause of the rest is unknown. The sample table records around 450,000 clones; roughly 80% of these occur just once. The ten largest clonotypes hold roughly an eighth of the sample. The sample consisted of PBMCs. The receptor set was obtained from a woman between 35 and 50 years old in good health. Some clones in this sample may be carry-over from other donors' samples.

The chain links TRBV11-3 to TRBJ2-5; D possibly corresponds to TRBD1 (6 bases). This CDR3 comprises 15 residues. In germline, CDR1 is SGHNT, CDR2 YENEEA. V was cut by 5 bases and J by 5 bases, with 18 bases left in between. Here the CDR3 DNA reads TGTGCCAGCAGCCCCTCACAGGGTCCGCGGGAGACCCAGTACTTC. This codes for CASSPSQGPRETQYF.

V and J are TRBV5-1 and TRBJ1-5; D may be TRBD1 (6 bases). Germline CDR1 SGHRS, CDR2 YFSETQ. The ends were cut back, 1 base at V and 1 base at J, with 9 bases in the middle. The CDR3 is 15 amino acids. CDR3 protein: CASSLSGGSNQPQHF. The CDR3 DNA reads TGCGCCAGCAGCTTGTCCGGGGGCAGCAATCAGCCCCAGCATTTT.

The J gene is TRBJ1-2, the V gene TRBV5-6; tentative D call: TRBD1 (6 bases). V lost 5 bases, J lost 8 bases, and 22 bases lay in between. Germline V CDR1 and CDR2: SGHDT, YYEEEE. The CDR3 extends over 15 amino acids. CDR3 coding DNA: TGTGCCAGCAGGGAAATCGTGGGGGGGGCACGAGGCTACACCTTC. It translates to CASREIVGGARGYTF. The whole variable domain, filled in from reference TRBV5-6 and TRBJ1-2, reads DAGVTQSPTHLIKTRGQQVTLRCSPKSGHDTVSWYQQALGQGPQFIFQYYEEEERQRGNFPDRFSGHQFPNYSSELNVNALLLGDSALYLCASREIVGGARGYTFGSGTRLTVV.

J is TRBJ1-2 and V is TRBV2; maybe TRBD1 (5 bases). CDR1 and CDR2 (germline): SNHLY, FYNNEI. V was cut by 3 bases and J by 7 bases, with 21 bases left in between. This CDR3 has 16 amino acids. CDR3 residues: CASSDSRRGSSSGYTF. CDR3 DNA sequence: TGTGCCAGCAGTGATTCCCGACGGGGGAGTTCGAGTGGCTACACCTTC.

This clone appeared a few times. The chain links TRBV7-9 to TRBJ2-7; D is perhaps TRBD1 or TRBD2 (6 bases each). Between the trimmed V and J ends, which lost 4 bases and 3 bases, there was a span of 22 bases. Germline assignment: CDR1 SEHNR and CDR2 FQNEAQ (reference sequence). This CDR3 is 17 amino acids long. CDR3 sequence (DNA): TGTGCCAGCAGCTGTAGGGGGGTAGCTCGAACGTGCTACGAGCAGTACTTC. It yields the protein CASSCRGVARTCYEQYF.

The chain uses TRBV19 and TRBJ2-7, with TRBD1 matching over 8 bases. The V and J ends lost 5 bases and 2 bases, in that order; junction bases with no gene match: 5. This CDR3 is built from 14 residues. Germline CDR1 LNHDA, CDR2 SQIVND (reference sequence). The CDR3 sequence: CASSPGQGAYEQYF. CDR3 coding DNA: TGTGCCAGTAGTCCCGGACAGGGTGCCTACGAGCAGTACTTC.

The rearrangement links TRBV5-1 to TRBJ2-1, with TRBD2 matching 10 bases. With 6 bases clipped from V and 1 base from J, the junction kept 4 bases outside the gene matches. CDR1 and CDR2 (germline): SGHRS, YFSETQ. The CDR3 runs 15 residues. CDR3 region: CASTSGSGSYNEQFF. Here the CDR3 DNA reads TGCGCCAGCACTAGCGGGAGTGGATCCTACAATGAGCAGTTCTTC.

This chain joins TRBV30 and TRBJ2-2; weak D call: TRBD1 (6 bases). Germline lookup yields CDR1 GTSNPN and CDR2 SVGIG (reference sequence). Between the trimmed V and J ends, which lost 0 bases and 6 bases, there was a span of 11 bases. The CDR3 length is 14 residues. CDR3 sequence (DNA): TGTGCCTGGAGTGTCCAGGGGCGCCCCGGGGAGCTGTTTTTT. Protein: CAWSVQGRPGELFF.